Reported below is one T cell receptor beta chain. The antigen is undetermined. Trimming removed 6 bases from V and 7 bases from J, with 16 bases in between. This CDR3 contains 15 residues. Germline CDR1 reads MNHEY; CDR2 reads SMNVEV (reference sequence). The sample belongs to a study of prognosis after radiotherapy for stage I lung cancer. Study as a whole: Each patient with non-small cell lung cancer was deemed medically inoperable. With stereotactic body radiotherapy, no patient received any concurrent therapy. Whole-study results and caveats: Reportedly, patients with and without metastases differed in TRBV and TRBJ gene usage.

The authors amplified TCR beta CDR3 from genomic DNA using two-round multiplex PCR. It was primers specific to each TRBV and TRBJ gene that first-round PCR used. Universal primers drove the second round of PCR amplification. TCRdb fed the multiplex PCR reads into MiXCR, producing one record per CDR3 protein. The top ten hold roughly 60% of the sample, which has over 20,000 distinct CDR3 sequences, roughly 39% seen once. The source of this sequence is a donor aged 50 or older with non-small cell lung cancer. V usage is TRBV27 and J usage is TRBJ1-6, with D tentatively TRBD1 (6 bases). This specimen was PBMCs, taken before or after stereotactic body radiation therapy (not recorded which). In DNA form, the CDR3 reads TGTGCCAGCAGGGGGACCTGGGGGCTGAATTCACCCCTCCACTTT. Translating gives CASRGTWGLNSPLHF.